The clone carrying this T cell receptor (beta chain) was seen just once. Only in-frame clones appear in the TCRdb table, and some are missing; sequencing was by immunoSEQ multiplex PCR. In the table there are around 440,000 clones, 70% to 90% of which are singletons. The data belong to a study of blood T cell repertoires in COVID-19. Study in general: There were acute and convalescent COVID-19 samples, and they came from the United States, Italy and Spain.

Germline V gene sequence: CDR1 LGHDT, CDR2 YNNKEL (reference sequence). V shed 2 bases and J shed 3 bases, with 14 bases lying between them. CDR3 size: 15 residues. The TCR sequence derives from a woman between 50 and 59 years old with COVID-19, enrolled during active disease. The chain uses TRBV3-1 (or the pseudogene TRBV3-2) and TRBJ2-7, with D possibly matching TRBD2 (6 bases). The sequencing input was peripheral blood. CDR3: CASSQRVVGGYEQYF. The CDR3, as DNA: TGTGCCAGCAGCCAACGGGTGGTCGGGGGCTACGAGCAGTACTTC.